This T cell receptor (beta chain) is drawn from a study of blood T cell repertoires in COVID-19. During active infection, Seattle patients enrolled and were then monitored through disease. As regards this clone: The junction departs from the called germline gene at one end, perhaps through a read error.

CDR3 size: 13 residues. CDR1 and CDR2 (germline): MDHEN, SYDVKM. TCRdb keeps only in-frame clones here, not all; method: immunoSEQ multiplex PCR. The repertoire has roughly 120,000 clones, roughly 92% of them found once; the top ten carry around 2.1%. The TCR comes from a man aged 50-59 years with COVID-19, enrolled during active disease. Sequenced material: peripheral blood. This chain uses TRBV28 with TRBJ2-3, with 9 bases matching TRBD1. The CDR3 coding sequence is TGTGCCGGCAGGACAGGGGCCACGGGGACGCAGTATTTT. Protein product: CAGRTGATGTQYF.